One sample yielded the 18 T cell receptor beta chains listed below, sequenced in a study of T and B cells in COVID-19 patients. TRB was amplified from roughly 250-500 ng of blood genomic DNA. Multiplex PCR with BIOMED2 TRB-A/B primer pools amplified TRB rearrangements. Each CDR3 protein gets one entry after TCRdb re-called the multiplex PCR reads with MiXCR. The sample yields 950 to 1,500 distinct CDR3 sequences, 25% to 35% seen once. Sequencing was done on a sample of blood. These receptors were taken from a human donor with active COVID-19.

In its sample, this clonotype is large (0.1 to 1%). The rearrangement links TRBV15 to TRBJ2-7; D is ambiguous. Germline V gene data show CDR1 as LNHNV and CDR2 as YYDKDF (reference sequence). This CDR3 comprises 13 residues. The V and J ends lost 1 base and 6 bases respectively, with 10 bases between them. CDR3 region: CATSRGPSSEQYF. The DNA for the CDR3 is TGTGCCACCAGCAGAGGCCCCAGTAGCGAGCAGTACTTC.

This clonotype was observed a handful of times. V usage is TRBV7-9 and J usage is TRBJ1-6, with 9 nucleotides matching TRBD1. This CDR3 spans 16 amino acids. Germline V gives CDR1 SEHNR, CDR2 FQNEAQ (reference sequence). V trimming: 3 bases; J trimming: 3 bases; junction bases outside the gene matches: 3. Here the CDR3 reads CASSLGQGFYNSPLHF. DNA for the CDR3: TGTGCCAGCAGCTTGGGACAGGGATTCTATAATTCACCCCTCCACTTT.

This clonotype is deemed medium-sized. The chain couples TRBV12-3 or TRBV12-4 to TRBJ2-7, with D possibly matching TRBD1 (6 bases). CDR3 length: 16 amino acids. Deletions cut 0 bases from V and 3 bases from J, with 15 bases between. The CDR3 is CASSLAGAGEYYEQYF. In DNA form, the CDR3 reads TGTGCCAGCAGTTTAGCCGGGGCAGGGGAATACTACGAGCAGTACTTC.

This clonotype is deemed medium-sized (0.01 to 0.1%). V is TRBV6-6 and J is TRBJ2-3; D possibly uses TRBD1 or TRBD2 (5 bases each). CDR3 size: 17 residues. The V and J ends lost 2 bases and 2 bases respectively, with 17 bases between them. The germline V gene encodes CDR1 MNHNY and CDR2 SVGAGI (reference sequence). The CDR3 DNA follows: TGTGCCAGCAGTTACGCAGAAGGGGACCCAGTCACAGATACGCAGTATTTT. This encodes CASSYAEGDPVTDTQYF.

The V gene is TRBV7-3, the J gene TRBJ2-1; TRBD2 aligns across 9 bases. The V gene's germline CDR1 is SGHTA and CDR2 FQGTGA. The junction had 8 bases not matched to a gene; V was cut back by 5 bases and J by 6 bases. The CDR3 is 15 residues long. CDR3: CASSPSSGIINEQFF. CDR3 coding DNA: TGTGCCAGCAGCCCCTCTAGCGGGATTATCAATGAGCAGTTCTTC. Full variable domain (remainder filled in from reference TRBV7-3 and TRBJ2-1): GAGVSQTPSNKVTEKGKYVELRCDPISGHTALYWYRQSLGQGPEFLIYFQGTGAADDSGLPNDRFFAVRPEGSVSTLKIQRTERGDSAVYLCASSPSSGIINEQFFGPGTRLTVL.

This clonotype turned up a few times. The chain couples TRBV10-1 to TRBJ2-7; D is possibly TRBD1 (5 bases). Per the germline V gene, CDR1 is WNHNN and CDR2 is SYGVQD (reference sequence). V was trimmed by 7 bases and J by 7 bases, leaving 32 bases between them. The CDR3 spans 18 residues. CDR3 residues: CASTSTPYLNRMQWEQYF. The CDR3 DNA sequence: TGCGCCAGCACGTCAACCCCCTATTTAAACAGGATGCAATGGGAGCAGTACTTC.

This clonotype was counted between two and nine times. The J gene is TRBJ2-2, the V gene TRBV19; TRBD2 matches 13 bases. V lost 5 bases to trimming and J lost 0 bases; unmatched junction nucleotides: 3. The CDR3 has 17 amino acids. The germline V gene has CDR1 LNHDA and CDR2 SQIVND (reference sequence). The CDR3 sequence is CASSWTSGSANTGELFF. The CDR3 DNA follows: TGTGCCAGTAGTTGGACTAGCGGGAGCGCGAACACCGGGGAGCTGTTTTTT.

V and J are TRBV6-5 and TRBJ2-3, with TRBD2 matching 9 bases. The CDR3 is 16 residues long. From germline, CDR1 is MNHEY and CDR2 SVGAGI. V lost 0 bases, J lost 2 bases, and 3 bases stayed unmatched. CDR3 DNA sequence: TGTGCCAGCAGTTACTCGGCTAGCGGGGACACAGATACGCAGTATTTT. This encodes CASSYSASGDTDTQYF.

The V call is TRBV11-1, the J call TRBJ2-3, with D maybe TRBD1 (5 bases). The CDR3 runs 14 residues. Trimming pared 5 bases from V and 2 bases from J, leaving 11 bases between. Germline CDR1 SGHAT, CDR2 FQDESV (reference sequence). CDR3 sequence: CASSTRQHTDTQYF. The DNA of the CDR3 is TGTGCCAGCAGCACCCGACAGCACACAGATACGCAGTATTTT. Based on the CDR3 plus reference TRBV11-1 and TRBJ2-3, the full variable domain is EAEVAQSPRYKITEKSQAVAFWCDPISGHATLYWYRQILGQGPELLVQFQDESVVDDSQLPKDRFSAERLKGVDSTLKIQPAELGDSAMYLCASSTRQHTDTQYFGPGTRLTVL.

By share, this clonotype ranks as medium-sized. The gene calls are TRBV13 and TRBJ2-3; TRBD2 is a possible D gene (6 bases). V was cut by 1 base and J by 4 bases, with 9 bases left in between. There are 14 residues in the CDR3. Germline lookup yields CDR1 PRHDT and CDR2 FYEKMQ (reference sequence). CDR3 sequence: CASSLEGEADTQYF. CDR3 coding DNA: TGTGCCAGCAGCTTAGAAGGGGAGGCAGATACGCAGTATTTT.

The chain combines TRBV10-1 with TRBJ2-1, with a possible D match to TRBD2 (6 bases). The germline V gene encodes CDR1 WNHNN and CDR2 SYGVQD (reference sequence). The length of the CDR3 is 15 residues. The V gene lost 2 bases and the J gene lost 7 bases, with 15 bases spanning the gap. In DNA form, the CDR3 reads TGCGCCAGCAGTGAGGGGAACGGGAGTAGTAATGAGCAGTTCTTC. This encodes CASSEGNGSSNEQFF.

The CDR3 loop is CASSQQGQGADGYTF. Written as DNA, the CDR3 is TGTGCCAGCAGCCAGCAGGGACAGGGGGCTGATGGCTACACCTTC. This chain links TRBV7-9 with TRBJ1-2, with 12 bases fitting TRBD1. The CDR3 sequence is 15 residues long. Per the germline V gene, CDR1 is SEHNR and CDR2 is FQNEAQ (reference sequence). Trimming removed 5 bases from V and 6 bases from J; junction bases left unmatched: 7.

This clonotype qualifies as large. The rearrangement uses TRBV19 and TRBJ2-7; 8 bases map to TRBD2. V trimming: 5 bases; J trimming: 5 bases; junction bases outside the gene matches: 14. The CDR3 runs to 16 residues. Germline assignment: CDR1 LNHDA and CDR2 SQIVND (reference sequence). The CDR3 sequence is CASSPAGTSGSHEQYF. As DNA, the CDR3 is TGTGCCAGTAGTCCAGCCGGGACTAGTGGTTCCCACGAGCAGTACTTC.

The rearrangement joins TRBV28 to TRBJ2-1; TRBD2 matches at 12 bases. The V segment lost 5 bases and the J segment 5 bases; nucleotides outside the gene matches: 10. Germline CDR1 MDHEN, CDR2 SYDVKM. The CDR3 is 17 residues long. CDR3 nucleotide sequence: TGTGCCAGCAGTCTTTGGACTAGCGGGGACTTAAACAATGAGCAGTTCTTC. Encoded protein: CASSLWTSGDLNNEQFF.

A few counts support this clonotype. This chain links TRBV5-5 with TRBJ2-1, with TRBD1 matching 7 bases. The junction had 8 bases not matched to a gene; V was cut back by 2 bases and J by 6 bases. CDR3 size: 15 residues. Germline loops: CDR1 SGHKS, CDR2 YYEKEE (reference sequence). In DNA form, the CDR3 reads TGTGCCAGCAGCTTCGGGGTGGCAGGGGGCAATGAGCAGTTCTTC. The encoded protein is CASSFGVAGGNEQFF.

In this sample, this clonotype is medium-sized. The rearrangement joins TRBV5-6 to TRBJ2-1; 16 bases are a match to TRBD2. V lost 4 bases, J lost 8 bases, and 3 bases stayed unmatched. Germline CDR1 reads SGHDT; CDR2 reads YYEEEE. The CDR3 has 15 residues. CDR3 nucleotides: TGTGCCAGCAGCGCGGGACTAGCGGGGGGGGATGAGCAGTTCTTC. Protein sequence: CASSAGLAGGDEQFF.

This clonotype was detected only a few times. The rearrangement links TRBV5-1 to TRBJ1-1; unclear D gene. Deletions cut 4 bases from V and 7 bases from J, with 17 bases between. Germline V gene lookup returns CDR1 SGHRS and CDR2 YFSETQ. CDR3 length equals 14 residues. The CDR3 sequence: CASSPGAVGDEAFF. CDR3 nucleotide sequence: TGCGCCAGCAGCCCGGGAGCAGTAGGTGATGAAGCTTTCTTT.

This clonotype appeared a single time. The CDR3 DNA reads TGTGCCAGCAGTCGTCCGGGACAGGTCTCTGGGGCCAACGTCCTGACTTTC. It translates to CASSRPGQVSGANVLTF. This rearrangement joins TRBV7-6 to TRBJ2-6; 8 bases are a match to TRBD1. The CDR3 totals 17 residues. Losses at the gene ends were 6 bases for V and 0 bases for J; bases not matched to a gene: 7. Germline loops: CDR1 SGHVS, CDR2 FNYEAQ.